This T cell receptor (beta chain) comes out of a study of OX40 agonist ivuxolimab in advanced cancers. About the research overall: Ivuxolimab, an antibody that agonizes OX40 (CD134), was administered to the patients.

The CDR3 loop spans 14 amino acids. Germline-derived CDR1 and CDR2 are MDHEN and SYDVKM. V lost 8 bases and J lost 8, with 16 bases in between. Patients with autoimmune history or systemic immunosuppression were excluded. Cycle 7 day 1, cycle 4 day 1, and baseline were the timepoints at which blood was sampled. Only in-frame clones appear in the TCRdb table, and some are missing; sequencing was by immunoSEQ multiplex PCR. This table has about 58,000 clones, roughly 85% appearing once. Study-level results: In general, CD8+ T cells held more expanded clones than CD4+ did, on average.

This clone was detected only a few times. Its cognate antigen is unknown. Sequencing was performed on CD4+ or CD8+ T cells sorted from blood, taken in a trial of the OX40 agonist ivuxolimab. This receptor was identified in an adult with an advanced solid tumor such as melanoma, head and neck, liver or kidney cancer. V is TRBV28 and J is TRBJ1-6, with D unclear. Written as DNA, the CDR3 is TGTGCCAGCGTACCTACAGACCCCTATTCACCCCTCCACTTT. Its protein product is CASVPTDPYSPLHF.